This TCR beta chain was sequenced during a study of cytomegalovirus exposure and HLA in healthy donors. Study results and caveats: The study listed roughly 160 cytomegalovirus-associated TCR beta chains.

Notes on this clone: Antigen: not known.

The germline gives CDR1 SGHNT, CDR2 YYREEE (reference sequence). The CDR3 length is 16 residues. Trimming took 6 bases from V and 0 from J, leaving 16 bases between them. Sequencing used immunoSEQ multiplex PCR; TCRdb keeps in-frame clones, though not all of them. The data show around 120,000 clones, roughly 88% seen once. Separate from the approximately 720-subject first cohort, the roughly 120-subject validation cohort was the one that the donors belonged to. This chain links TRBV5-4 with TRBJ2-1; possible D gene TRBD2, 7 bases. The sample consisted of PBMCs. This sequence originates from a young man in good health and CMV-seronegative. CDR3 DNA: TGTGCCAGCAACCCGGGGGGCTCATTCTCCTACAATGAGCAGTTCTTC. This translates into CASNPGGSFSYNEQFF. Complete variable domain (other parts from reference TRBV5-4 and TRBJ2-1): ETGVTQSPTHLIKTRGQQVTLRCSSQSGHNTVSWYQQALGQGPQFIFQYYREEENGRGNFPPRFSGLQFPNYSSELNVNALELDDSALYLCASNPGGSFSYNEQFFGPGTRLTVL.